The 14 T cell receptor beta chains presented below share a single source sample, sequenced in a study of cytomegalovirus exposure and HLA in healthy donors. PCR employed 60 Vbeta and 13 Jbeta primers. Assay: immunoSEQ multiplex PCR; the TCRdb copy retains only in-frame clones and omits some. The sample consists of 55,000 to 80,000 clones, over 50% of them appearing once. The source material was PBMCs. The receptors come from a man between 35 and 55 years old in good health and CMV-seropositive.

As to this clone: One end of the junction is discordant with germline, which a read error may explain. The same CDR3 also results from other DNA sequences found in this sample. The rearrangement joins TRBV6-5 to TRBJ1-6, with TRBD1 as a possible D gene (6 bases). The CDR3 contains 16 residues. Germline CDR1 is MNHEY and CDR2 is SVGAGI. The CDR3 sequence: CASSYGQPVLNSPLHF. CDR3 nucleotides: TGTGCCAGCAGTTACGGACAGCCTGTTCTTAATTCCCCCCTCCACTTT.

The V gene is TRBV5-1, the J gene TRBJ1-4; D is unclear. The CDR3 spans 16 residues. Germline CDR1 is SGHRS and CDR2 is YFSETQ. Trimming left V 1 base short and J 6 bases short, with 16 bases between. Written as DNA, the CDR3 is TGCGCCAGCAGCTTGCGCTTTGCCCGCCGCGATGAAAAACTGTTTTTT. It encodes CASSLRFARRDEKLFF.

The CDR3 is CASSPGTSSREQYF. The CDR3 region has the DNA TGTGCCAGCAGTCCCGGGACTAGCTCGCGAGAGCAGTACTTC. The J gene is TRBJ2-7, the V gene TRBV6-6, with 9 bases aligning to TRBD2. Trimming at V came to 5 bases and at J to 7 bases, leaving 9 bases not matched to a gene. Germline V CDR1 and CDR2: MNHNY, SVGAGI (reference sequence). This CDR3 is built from 14 residues.

This CDR3 is CASSLDPGSTEAFF. As DNA, the CDR3 is TGTGCCAGCAGCTTAGATCCGGGATCCACTGAAGCTTTCTTT. The rearrangement links TRBV11-2 to TRBJ1-1; no firm D call. Germline V lookup: CDR1 SGHAT, CDR2 FQNNGV. Trimming removed 0 bases at V and 4 bases at J, with 9 bases between. The CDR3 is 14 residues long.

Comments on this clone: Germline and junction disagree at one end, which may indicate a read error. The V and J genes are TRBV6-5 and TRBJ1-2, with TRBD1 as a possible D gene (6 bases). Germline CDR1 MNHEY, CDR2 SVGAGI. The CDR3 is 13 residues long. CDR3 sequence reads: CTSSLEQGKGYTF. The CDR3 DNA is TGTACCAGCAGCCTCGAACAGGGAAAAGGCTACACCTTC.

The rearrangement uses TRBV6-4 and TRBJ2-5, with unresolved D. Deletions cut 4 bases from V and 4 bases from J, with 31 bases between. Looked up from germline, CDR1 is MRHNA and CDR2 is SNTAGT. The CDR3 sequence is 20 residues long. The CDR3 spells CASSVEAPPALRPNLETQYF. The CDR3 DNA reads as TGTGCCAGCAGTGTAGAGGCCCCCCCAGCCTTACGTCCCAACCTAGAGACCCAGTACTTC.

This chain links TRBV6-1 with TRBJ2-1; TRBD2 agrees at 12 bases. CDR1 and CDR2 from the germline V gene are MNHNS and SASEGT. This CDR3 region has 16 residues. Losses at the gene ends were 2 bases for V and 8 bases for J; bases not matched to a gene: 7. CDR3 amino acids: CASSETLAGGSDEQFF. As DNA, the CDR3 is TGTGCCAGCAGTGAAACCCTAGCGGGGGGGTCGGATGAGCAGTTCTTC.

The chain joins TRBV18 to TRBJ2-3; D ambiguous. The ends were cut back, 9 bases at V and 3 bases at J, with 13 bases in the middle. Germline V gene sequence: CDR1 KGHSH, CDR2 LQKENI. CDR3 size: 13 residues. The CDR3 nucleotides read TGTGCCAGTACTCACCAAATTACAGATACGCAGTATTTT. It yields the protein CASTHQITDTQYF.

The rearrangement links TRBV5-6 to TRBJ2-2; TRBD1 matches at 11 bases. CDR3 length: 15 amino acids. Trimming took 2 bases from V and 7 from J; bases not matched to a gene: 4. Per germline, CDR1 SGHDT and CDR2 YYEEEE. CDR3 residues: CASSLLGQGVGELFF. The CDR3 coding sequence is TGTGCCAGCAGCTTACTGGGACAGGGGGTCGGGGAGCTGTTTTTT.

This CDR3 reads CASSTDRNSPLHF. The CDR3 DNA reads as TGTGCCAGCAGTACGGACAGAAATTCACCCCTCCACTTT. The V gene is TRBV2, the J gene TRBJ1-6, with a possible D match to TRBD1 (6 bases). Germline V gene sequence: CDR1 SNHLY, CDR2 FYNNEI. The CDR3 covers 13 residues. V gave up 5 bases and J gave up 7 bases, with 9 bases separating them.

The DNA for the CDR3 is TGTGCCAGCAGCAGCACAGGGGTCACTGAAGCTTTCTTT. Residues: CASSSTGVTEAFF. The chain employs TRBV7-2 and TRBJ1-1; TRBD1 aligns across 7 bases. V was pared by 5 bases and J by 4 bases, with 4 bases of the junction left unmatched. The CDR3 extends over 13 amino acids. Germline lookup yields CDR1 SGHTA and CDR2 FQGNSA.

This chain connects TRBV5-1 to TRBJ1-1; 8 positions match TRBD1. CDR3 length equals 14 residues. Germline V gene sequence: CDR1 SGHRS, CDR2 YFSETQ. Trimming cost V 2 bases and J 6 bases; bases outside gene matches: 6. The CDR3 sequence is CASSFGQGRAEAFF. The CDR3 DNA reads TGCGCCAGCAGCTTTGGACAGGGTAGGGCTGAAGCTTTCTTT.

This clone was observed a handful of times. The chain recombines TRBV10-2 with TRBJ1-1; 10 bases match TRBD1. The CDR3 is 15 amino acids. CDR1 is WSHSY and CDR2 is SAAADI in the germline V gene. V was pared by 0 bases and J by 5 bases, with 3 bases of the junction left unmatched. CDR3 amino acids: CASSESGQGWTEAFF. The CDR3 region has the DNA TGCGCCAGCAGTGAGTCGGGACAGGGGTGGACTGAAGCTTTCTTT.

This clone has a single count. V is TRBV6-5 and J is TRBJ2-5; 8 nucleotides agree with TRBD2. Per germline, CDR1 MNHEY and CDR2 SVGAGI. The CDR3 totals 15 residues. V dropped 6 bases and J dropped 5; count of bases not matched to a gene: 11. The CDR3 DNA follows: TGTGCCAGCAGAGAGACTAGCGCTTTCCGTGAGACCCAGTACTTC. The encoded protein is CASRETSAFRETQYF.